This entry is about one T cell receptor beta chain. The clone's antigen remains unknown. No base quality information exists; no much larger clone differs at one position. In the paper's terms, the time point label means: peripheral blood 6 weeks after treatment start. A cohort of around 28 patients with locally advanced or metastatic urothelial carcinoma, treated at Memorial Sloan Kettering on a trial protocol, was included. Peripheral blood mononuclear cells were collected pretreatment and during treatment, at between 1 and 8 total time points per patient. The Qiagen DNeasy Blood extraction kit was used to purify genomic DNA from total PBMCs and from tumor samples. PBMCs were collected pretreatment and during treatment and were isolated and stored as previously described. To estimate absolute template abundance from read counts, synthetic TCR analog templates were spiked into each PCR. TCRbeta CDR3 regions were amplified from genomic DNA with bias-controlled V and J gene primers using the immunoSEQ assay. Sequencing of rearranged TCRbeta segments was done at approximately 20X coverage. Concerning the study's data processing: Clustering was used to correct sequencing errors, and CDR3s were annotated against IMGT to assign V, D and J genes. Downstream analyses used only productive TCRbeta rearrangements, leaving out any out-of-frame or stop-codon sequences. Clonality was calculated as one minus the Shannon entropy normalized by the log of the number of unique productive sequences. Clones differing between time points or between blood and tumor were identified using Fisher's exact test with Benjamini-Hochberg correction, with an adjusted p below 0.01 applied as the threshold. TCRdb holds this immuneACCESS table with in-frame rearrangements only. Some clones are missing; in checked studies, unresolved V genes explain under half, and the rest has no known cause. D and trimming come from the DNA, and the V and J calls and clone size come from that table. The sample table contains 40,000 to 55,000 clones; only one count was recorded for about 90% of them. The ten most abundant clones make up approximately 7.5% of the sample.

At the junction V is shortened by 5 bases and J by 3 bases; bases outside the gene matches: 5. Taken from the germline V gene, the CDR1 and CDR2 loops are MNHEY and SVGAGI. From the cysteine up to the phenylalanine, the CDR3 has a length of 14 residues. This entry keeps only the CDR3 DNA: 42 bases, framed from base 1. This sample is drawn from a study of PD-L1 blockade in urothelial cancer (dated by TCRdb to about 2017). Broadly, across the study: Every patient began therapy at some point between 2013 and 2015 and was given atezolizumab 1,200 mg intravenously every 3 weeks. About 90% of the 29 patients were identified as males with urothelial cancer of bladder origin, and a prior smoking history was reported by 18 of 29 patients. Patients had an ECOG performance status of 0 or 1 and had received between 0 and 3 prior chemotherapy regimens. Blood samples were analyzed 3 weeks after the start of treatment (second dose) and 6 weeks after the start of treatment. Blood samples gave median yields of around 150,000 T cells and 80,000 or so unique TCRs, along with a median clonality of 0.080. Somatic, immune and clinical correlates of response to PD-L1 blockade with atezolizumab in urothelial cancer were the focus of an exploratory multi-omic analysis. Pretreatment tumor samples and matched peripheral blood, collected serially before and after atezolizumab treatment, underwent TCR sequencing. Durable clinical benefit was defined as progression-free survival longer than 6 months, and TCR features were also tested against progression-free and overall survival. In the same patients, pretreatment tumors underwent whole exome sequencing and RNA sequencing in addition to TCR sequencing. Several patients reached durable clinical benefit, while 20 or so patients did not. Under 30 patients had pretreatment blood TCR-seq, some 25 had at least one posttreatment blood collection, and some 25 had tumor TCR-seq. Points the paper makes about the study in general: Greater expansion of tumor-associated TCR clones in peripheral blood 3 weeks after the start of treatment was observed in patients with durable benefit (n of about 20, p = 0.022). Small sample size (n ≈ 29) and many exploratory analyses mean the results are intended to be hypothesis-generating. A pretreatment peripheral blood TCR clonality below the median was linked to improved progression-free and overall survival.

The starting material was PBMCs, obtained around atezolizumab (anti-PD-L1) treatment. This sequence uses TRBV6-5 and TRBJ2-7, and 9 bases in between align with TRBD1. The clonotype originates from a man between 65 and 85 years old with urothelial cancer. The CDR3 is CASSRTGGHYEQYF. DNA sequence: TGTGCCAGCAGTCGCACAGGGGGCCACTACGAGCAGTACTTC.